These 27 T cell receptor beta chains were all obtained from the same sample, sequenced in a study of blood T cell repertoires in COVID-19. Libraries were prepared by immunoSEQ multiplex PCR; TCRdb keeps only in-frame clonotypes and omits some of them. The sample lists around 140,000 clones, approximately 89% occurring once. Sequences were obtained from peripheral blood. These receptors were obtained from a man in his fifties or sixties with active or convalescent COVID-19.

This rearrangement joins TRBV7-2 to TRBJ1-2; TRBD1 might be the D (5 bases). The CDR3 extends over 13 amino acids. Germline lookup yields CDR1 SGHTA and CDR2 FQGNSA. The V gene lost 0 bases and the J gene lost 8 bases, with 10 bases spanning the gap. The CDR3 nucleotides are TGTGCCAGCAGCTTAGCGACAGAGATAGGCTACACCTTC. It encodes CASSLATEIGYTF.

This chain joins TRBV9 and TRBJ1-1; D ambiguous. CDR1 SGDLS and CDR2 YYNGEE come from the germline V gene. This CDR3 spans 14 amino acids. The V gene lost 4 bases and the J gene lost 7 bases, with 17 bases spanning the gap. This chain's CDR3 is CASSPHWAGVEAFF. CDR3 sequence (DNA): TGTGCCAGCAGCCCACACTGGGCAGGTGTTGAAGCTTTCTTT.

The chain links TRBV6-1 to TRBJ2-1, with D possibly TRBD1 on 6 matching bases. Germline-derived CDR1 and CDR2 are MNHNS and SASEGT. V was shortened by 5 bases and J by 6 bases, with 11 bases between the two germline ends. The CDR3 length is 13 residues. DNA for the CDR3: TGTGCCAGCAGTCACGGGACAATCAATGAGCAGTTCTTC. It codes for CASSHGTINEQFF.

The CDR3 is CASSPDRGLSETQYF. The CDR3 DNA is TGTGCCAGCAGCCCGGACAGGGGGCTTTCAGAGACCCAGTACTTC. The chain links TRBV7-9 to TRBJ2-5; TRBD1 aligns across 11 bases. The V gene end was trimmed by 5 bases and the J gene end by 4 bases; junction bases not matched to a gene: 6. The CDR3 is 15 amino acids. Germline CDR1 is SEHNR and CDR2 is FQNEAQ (reference sequence).

This clone appeared a few times. This rearrangement joins TRBV7-8 to TRBJ1-5; D perhaps matches TRBD1 (6 bases). Per the germline V gene, CDR1 is SGHVS and CDR2 is FQNEAQ. The CDR3 runs to 15 residues. The ends were cut back, 1 base at V and 7 bases at J, with 14 bases in the middle. CDR3 residues: CASSLEAGAQQPQHF. The CDR3, as DNA: TGTGCCAGCAGCTTAGAAGCAGGGGCTCAGCAGCCCCAGCATTTT.

This rearrangement joins TRBV4-1 to TRBJ2-7; TRBD2 agrees at 7 bases. The CDR3 is 15 amino acids. J lost 3 bases, V lost 2 bases, and 7 bases had no gene match. CDR1 is MGHRA and CDR2 is YSYEKL in the germline V gene. The CDR3 region is CASSQSLADGYEQYF. Here the CDR3 DNA reads TGCGCCAGCAGCCAAAGTCTAGCGGACGGCTACGAGCAGTACTTC.

The rearrangement uses TRBV28 and TRBJ2-7, with 10 positions matching TRBD2. The CDR3 totals 20 residues. Germline V gene lookup returns CDR1 MDHEN and CDR2 SYDVKM. V shed 4 bases and J 2 bases; nucleotides not matched to a gene: 20. CDR3 nucleotide sequence: TGTGCCAGCAGTTCCAACTCTTACTCTCTAGCGGGAGACCCCACCTACGAGCAGTACTTC. Its protein is CASSSNSYSLAGDPTYEQYF. Full variable domain (remainder filled in from reference TRBV28 and TRBJ2-7): DVKVTQSSRYLVKRTGEKVFLECVQDMDHENMFWYRQDPGLGLRLIYFSYDVKMKEKGDIPEGYSVSREKKERFSLILESASTNQTSMYLCASSSNSYSLAGDPTYEQYFGPGTRLTVT.

This chain links TRBV29-1 with TRBJ2-1; D might be TRBD1 (5 bases). Germline CDR1 and CDR2: SQVTM and ANQGSEA. V gave up 8 bases and J gave up 4 bases, with 9 bases separating them. The CDR3 has 11 residues. DNA for the CDR3: TGCAGCTCTCAGGGATACAATGAGCAGTTCTTC. This sequence encodes CSSQGYNEQFF.

The chain recombines TRBV18 with TRBJ2-7, with a tentative D call TRBD2 (5 bases). Per germline, CDR1 KGHSH and CDR2 LQKENI. The CDR3 is 12 residues long. Trimming left V 8 bases short and J 5 bases short, with 13 bases between. This CDR3 reads CASTSGRHEQYF. CDR3 nucleotides: TGTGCCAGCACCAGCGGCCGGCACGAGCAGTACTTC.

This clone was counted a single time. The rearrangement joins TRBV5-1 to TRBJ2-5; 12 bases match TRBD2. The junction had 6 bases not matched to a gene; V was cut back by 4 bases and J by 5 bases. CDR1 and CDR2 (germline): SGHRS, YFSETQ. The CDR3 contains 15 residues. The CDR3 sequence: CASSPGLAGLETQYF. CDR3 bases: TGCGCCAGCAGCCCCGGACTAGCGGGACTGGAGACCCAGTACTTC.

The chain recombines TRBV18 with TRBJ2-7; 10 bases line up with TRBD1. The germline V gene encodes CDR1 KGHSH and CDR2 LQKENI. The CDR3 contains 15 residues. The V and J ends lost 2 bases and 2 bases, in that order; junction bases with no gene match: 3. CDR3 amino acids: CASSPVTGGAYEQYF. The CDR3 DNA follows: TGTGCCAGCTCACCAGTGACAGGGGGCGCCTACGAGCAGTACTTC.

The rearrangement links TRBV12-3 or TRBV12-4 to TRBJ1-5; TRBD1 might be the D (5 bases). V dropped 5 bases and J dropped 5 bases, with 7 bases sitting between them. This CDR3 is 12 amino acids long. The CDR3 DNA sequence: TGTGCCAGCAGTCGGGGGGATCAGCCCCAGCATTTT. This encodes CASSRGDQPQHF.

The rearrangement uses TRBV5-4 and TRBJ2-7, with TRBD1 matching over 8 bases. With V trimmed by 4 bases and J by 2 bases, 5 bases remained unmatched. Looked up from germline, CDR1 is SGHNT and CDR2 is YYREEE (reference sequence). The CDR3 contains 14 residues. The CDR3 region has the DNA TGTGCCAGCAGCCGGACAGGGTCTCCCTACGAGCAGTACTTC. This sequence encodes CASSRTGSPYEQYF.

V usage is TRBV10-2 and J usage is TRBJ1-1; D uncertain. The CDR3 sequence is 12 residues long. Germline lookup yields CDR1 WSHSY and CDR2 SAAADI. The germline V and J ends were trimmed by 6 bases and 1 base, with 6 bases remaining between them. Written as DNA, the CDR3 is TGCGCCAGCAGCTATGGGAACACTGAAGCTTTCTTT. Protein sequence: CASSYGNTEAFF.

V usage is TRBV6-5 and J usage is TRBJ1-3, with 7 bases lining up with TRBD1. The germline gives CDR1 MNHEY, CDR2 SVGAGI. The CDR3 loop spans 13 amino acids. Trimming at V came to 8 bases and at J to 1 base, leaving 2 bases not matched to a gene. CDR3 sequence reads: CASHRGSGNTIYF. The DNA of the CDR3 is TGTGCCAGCCACAGGGGATCTGGAAACACCATATATTTT.

The chain employs TRBV6-4 and TRBJ2-3; the D gene is possibly TRBD1 (6 bases). Deletions cut 6 bases from V and 1 base from J, with 8 bases between. Per germline, CDR1 MRHNA and CDR2 SNTAGT. The CDR3 covers 13 residues. The CDR3 spells CASRDRGTDTQYF. For the CDR3, the DNA is TGTGCCAGCAGGGACAGAGGCACAGATACGCAGTATTTT.

The gene calls are TRBV25-1 and TRBJ1-3, with TRBD1 matching 11 bases. In germline, CDR1 is MGHDK, CDR2 SYGVNS. Trimming cost V 4 bases and J 8 bases; bases outside gene matches: 4. The CDR3 loop spans 14 amino acids. CDR3 loop: CASSGGTGGDTIYF. In nucleotides, the CDR3 is TGTGCCAGCAGTGGTGGGACAGGGGGAGACACCATATATTTT. The entire variable domain, with the rest obtained from reference TRBV25-1 and TRBJ1-3, is as follows: EADIYQTPRYLVIGTGKKITLECSQTMGHDKMYWYQQDPGMELHLIHYSYGVNSTEKGDLSSESTVSRIRTEHFPLTLESARPSHTSQYLCASSGGTGGDTIYFGEGSWLTVV.

The gene calls are TRBV19 and TRBJ1-6; 12 bases fit TRBD1. V gave up 5 bases and J gave up 10 bases; unmatched junction bases: 9. From germline, CDR1 is LNHDA and CDR2 SQIVND (reference sequence). This CDR3 has 16 residues. The CDR3 reads CASSRPGTGGSSPLHF. For the CDR3, the DNA is TGTGCCAGTAGTCGTCCCGGGACAGGGGGCTCCTCACCCCTCCACTTT.

The chain links TRBV6-2 or TRBV6-3 to TRBJ1-2; no firm D call. In germline, CDR1 is MNHEY, CDR2 SVGEGT. CDR3 length: 13 amino acids. V dropped 2 bases and J dropped 8 bases, with 12 bases sitting between them. The CDR3 spells CASSYRPTVGYTF. The CDR3 DNA is TGTGCCAGCAGTTACCGTCCTACCGTCGGCTACACCTTC.

The rearrangement uses TRBV2 and TRBJ1-2; 8 nucleotides align to TRBD1. The germline CDR1 and CDR2 sequences are SNHLY and FYNNEI. The CDR3 spans 14 residues. V dropped 6 bases and J dropped 8; count of bases not matched to a gene: 11. Written as DNA, the CDR3 is TGTGCCAGCAGGGAGACAGGGGAGGCGGCCGGCTACACCTTC. It yields the protein CASRETGEAAGYTF.

The rearrangement uses TRBV24-1 and TRBJ1-4, with TRBD1 as a possible D gene (5 bases). This CDR3 has 15 amino acids. In germline, CDR1 is KGHDR, CDR2 SFDVKD. V was pared by 4 bases and J by 7 bases, with 15 bases between. The CDR3 region has the DNA TGTGCCACCAGTGAGGGGGGACCGACGGGTGAAAAACTGTTTTTT. Translation: CATSEGGPTGEKLFF.

This clone has just one count. This sample also contains other DNA sequences that code for the same CDR3. V is TRBV6-2 or TRBV6-3 and J is TRBJ2-2, with 7 bases aligning to TRBD1. Trimming took 0 bases from V and 1 from J; bases not matched to a gene: 2. CDR1 is MNHEY and CDR2 is SVGEGT in the germline V gene. The CDR3 is made up of 16 amino acids. CDR3 region: CASSYSRTGNTGELFF. CDR3 DNA: TGTGCCAGCAGTTACTCGAGGACAGGGAACACCGGGGAGCTGTTTTTT.

V gene TRBV9 combines with J gene TRBJ2-2; 10 nucleotides align to TRBD2. V lost 4 bases, J lost 5 bases, and 8 bases stayed unmatched. The CDR3 sequence is 16 residues long. Germline CDR1 is SGDLS and CDR2 is YYNGEE. For the CDR3, the DNA is TGTGCCAGCAGCTTCGGACTAGCGGCTGGTACCGGGGAGCTGTTTTTT. It encodes CASSFGLAAGTGELFF. Supplemented by reference TRBV9 and TRBJ2-2, the full variable domain reads DSGVTQTPKHLITATGQRVTLRCSPRSGDLSVYWYQQSLDQGLQFLIQYYNGEERAKGNILERFSAQQFPDLHSELNLSSLELGDSALYFCASSFGLAAGTGELFFGEGSRLTVL.

The chain recombines TRBV6-4 with TRBJ1-1; 10 bases agree with TRBD1. This CDR3 is built from 15 residues. V lost 6 bases, J lost 1 base, and 5 bases stayed unmatched. CDR1 and CDR2 (germline): MRHNA, SNTAGT. The CDR3 DNA follows: TGTGCCAGCAGGGAGACAGGGGGCGCGAACACTGAAGCTTTCTTT. It codes for CASRETGGANTEAFF.

The genes are TRBV3-1 (or the pseudogene TRBV3-2) and TRBJ2-5; TRBD2 matches 10 bases. The CDR3 consists of 17 residues. With V trimmed by 5 bases and J by 5 bases, 14 bases remained unmatched. Germline lookup yields CDR1 LGHDT and CDR2 YNNKEL (reference sequence). CDR3 nucleotide sequence: TGTGCCAGCAGCTACAATTACGCTAGCGGGAGAACGGAGACCCAGTACTTC. The encoded protein is CASSYNYASGRTETQYF.

This clone was found once. The chain carries TRBV7-2 and TRBJ2-1; 11 bases fit TRBD2. The CDR3 runs 16 residues. The germline V gene encodes CDR1 SGHTA and CDR2 FQGNSA. Unmatched junction bases numbered 7, after V lost 6 bases and J lost 3 bases. CDR3 nucleotide sequence: TGTGCCAGCAGTCGACTAGCGGGACCGAACTACAATGAGCAGTTCTTC. Protein sequence: CASSRLAGPNYNEQFF.

J is TRBJ2-7 and V is TRBV7-9, with D possibly TRBD2 on 6 matching bases. The V gene's germline CDR1 is SEHNR and CDR2 FQNEAQ (reference sequence). CDR3 length: 14 residues. Between the trimmed V and J ends, which lost 1 base and 5 bases, there was a span of 12 bases. CDR3 coding DNA: TGTGCCAGCAGCTTAGTGGGGGGTCTCCACGAGCAGTACTTC. This encodes CASSLVGGLHEQYF.